This T cell receptor (beta chain) was captured in a study of blood T cell repertoires in COVID-19. Individuals aged about 18 to 89 years were recruited from fewer than 25 US areas. The protocol was immunoSEQ multiplex PCR, while the TCRdb copy is restricted to in-frame clones and leaves out a portion. The sample includes approximately 180,000 clones, around 85% of them seen just once. Trimming pared 1 base from V and 4 bases from J, leaving 8 bases between. In germline, CDR1 is MGHRA, CDR2 YSYEKL. The CDR3 sequence is 13 residues long. This TCR was recovered from a man aged 35 to 55 who had recovered from COVID-19. This sequence joins TRBV4-1 and TRBJ2-7; the D gene is possibly TRBD2 (6 bases). Sequencing was carried out using PBMCs or T cells enriched from blood (not recorded which). This chain's CDR3 is CASSQGGGYEQYF. The DNA for the CDR3 is TGCGCCAGCAGCCAAGGCGGAGGGTACGAGCAGTACTTC.